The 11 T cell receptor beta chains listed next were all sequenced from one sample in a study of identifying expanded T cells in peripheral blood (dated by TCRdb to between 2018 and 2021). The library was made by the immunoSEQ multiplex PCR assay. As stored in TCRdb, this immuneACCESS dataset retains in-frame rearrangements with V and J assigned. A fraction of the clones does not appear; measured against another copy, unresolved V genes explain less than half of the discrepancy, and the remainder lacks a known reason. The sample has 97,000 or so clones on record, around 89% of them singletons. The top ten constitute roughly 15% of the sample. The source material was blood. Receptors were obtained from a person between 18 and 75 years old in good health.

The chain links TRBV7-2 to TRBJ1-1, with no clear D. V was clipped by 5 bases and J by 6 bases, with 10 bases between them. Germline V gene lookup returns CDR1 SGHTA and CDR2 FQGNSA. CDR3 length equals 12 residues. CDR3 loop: CASSLPGAEAFF. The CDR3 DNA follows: TGTGCCAGCAGCCTTCCCGGGGCTGAAGCTTTCTTT.

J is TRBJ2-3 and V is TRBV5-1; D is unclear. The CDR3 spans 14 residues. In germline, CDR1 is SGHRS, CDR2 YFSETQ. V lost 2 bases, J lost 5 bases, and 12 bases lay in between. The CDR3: CASSFGSPGDTQYF. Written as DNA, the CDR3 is TGCGCCAGCAGCTTCGGGTCTCCGGGAGATACGCAGTATTTT.

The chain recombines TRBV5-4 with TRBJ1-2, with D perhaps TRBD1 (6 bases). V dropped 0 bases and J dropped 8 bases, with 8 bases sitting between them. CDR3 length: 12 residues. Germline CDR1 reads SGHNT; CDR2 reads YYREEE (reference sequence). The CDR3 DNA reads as TGTGCCAGCAGCTTGGAAAGGGGGGGCTACACCTTC. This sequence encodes CASSLERGGYTF.

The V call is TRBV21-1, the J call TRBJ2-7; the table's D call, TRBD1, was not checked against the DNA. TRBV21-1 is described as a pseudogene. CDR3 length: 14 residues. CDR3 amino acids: CASRVDRRDYEQYF. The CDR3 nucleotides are TGTGCCAGCAGAGTAGACAGAAGGGACTACGAGCAGTACTTC.

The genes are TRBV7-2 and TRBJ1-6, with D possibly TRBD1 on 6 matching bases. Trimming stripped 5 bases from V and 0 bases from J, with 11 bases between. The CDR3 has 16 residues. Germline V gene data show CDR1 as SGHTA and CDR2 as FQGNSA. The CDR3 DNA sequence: TGTGCCAGCAGCCCCCAGGGGAGCTCCTATAATTCACCCCTCCACTTT. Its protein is CASSPQGSSYNSPLHF.

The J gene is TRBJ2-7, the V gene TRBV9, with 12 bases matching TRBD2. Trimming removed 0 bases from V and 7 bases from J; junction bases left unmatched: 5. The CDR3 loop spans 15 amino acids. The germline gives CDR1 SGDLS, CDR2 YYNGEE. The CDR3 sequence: CASSVASGRAGEQYF. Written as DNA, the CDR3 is TGTGCCAGCAGCGTAGCTAGCGGGAGGGCGGGGGAGCAGTACTTC.

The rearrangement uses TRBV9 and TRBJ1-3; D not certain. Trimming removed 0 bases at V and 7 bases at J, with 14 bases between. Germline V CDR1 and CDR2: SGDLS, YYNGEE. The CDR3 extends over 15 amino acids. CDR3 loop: CASSVDLRVENTIYF. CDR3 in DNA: TGTGCCAGCAGCGTAGATTTAAGGGTTGAGAACACCATATATTTT.

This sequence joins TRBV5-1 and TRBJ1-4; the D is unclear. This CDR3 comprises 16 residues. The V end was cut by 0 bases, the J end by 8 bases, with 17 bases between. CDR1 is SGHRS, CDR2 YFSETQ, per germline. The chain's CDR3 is CASSLDISRTGEKLFF. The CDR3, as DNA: TGCGCCAGCAGCTTGGATATCTCCAGGACGGGGGAAAAACTGTTTTTT.

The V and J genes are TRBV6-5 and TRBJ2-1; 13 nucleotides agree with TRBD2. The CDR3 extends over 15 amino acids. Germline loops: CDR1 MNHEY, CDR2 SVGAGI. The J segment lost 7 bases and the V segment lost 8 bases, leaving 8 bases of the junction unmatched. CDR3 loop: CASGAGTSGKNEQFF. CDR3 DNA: TGTGCCAGCGGGGCCGGGACTAGCGGGAAAAATGAGCAGTTCTTC.

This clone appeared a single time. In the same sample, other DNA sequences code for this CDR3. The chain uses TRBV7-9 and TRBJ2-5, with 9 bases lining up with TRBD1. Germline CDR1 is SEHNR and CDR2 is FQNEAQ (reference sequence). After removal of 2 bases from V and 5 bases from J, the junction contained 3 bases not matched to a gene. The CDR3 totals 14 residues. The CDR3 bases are TGTGCCAGCAGCTTAACAGGGGGCGCGGAGACCCAGTACTTC. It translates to CASSLTGGAETQYF.

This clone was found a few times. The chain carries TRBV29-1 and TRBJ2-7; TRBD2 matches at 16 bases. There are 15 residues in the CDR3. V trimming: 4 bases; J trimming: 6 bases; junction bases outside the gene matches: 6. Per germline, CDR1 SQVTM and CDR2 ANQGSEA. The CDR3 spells CSVVPGLAGGGEQYF. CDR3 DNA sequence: TGCAGCGTTGTACCGGGACTAGCGGGAGGGGGCGAGCAGTACTTC.